The sequence of this T cell receptor beta chain was determined in a study of neurological immune-mediated disorders. Overall study: Relapsing-remitting disease affected some 31, and secondary progressive 3, of about 34 multiple sclerosis patients.

CDR3 size: 13 residues. V was pared by 5 bases and J by 6 bases, with 4 bases of the junction left unmatched. From germline, CDR1 is SGHTA and CDR2 FQGNSA. Each CDR3 protein is one row after TCRdb ran MiXCR on the 5' RACE reads. The sample lists about 40,000 distinct CDR3 sequences; 2.5% were seen once. The study's findings and limits: None of the CDR3 amino acid sequences found in expanded clones was shared across subjects. This suggests that the TCR-beta repertoires were private in all groups.

Ten or more counts support this clonotype. Its antigen is not identified. V is TRBV7-2 and J is TRBJ2-1; 7 nucleotides line up with TRBD2. Sequenced sample: PBMCs. This sequence was found in a man aged 45-60 years with multiple sclerosis. The CDR3 loop reads CASSPWTSNEQFF. In nucleotides, the CDR3 is TGTGCCAGCAGCCCCTGGACTAGCAATGAGCAGTTCTTC.